The rows below give T cell receptor beta chains drawn from one sample of a study of shared clonotypes between healthy human individuals. Sequenced by immunoSEQ multiplex PCR; TCRdb stores in-frame clones only, minus some. The sample comprises about 500,000 clones, approximately 71% of which are singletons, and 12% rests with the top ten. Sequenced material: PBMCs. Receptors originate from a woman in her forties in good health. Some clones in this sample may be carry-over from other donors' samples. CDR3s include the opening cysteine and the closing phenylalanine or tryptophan. D genes are given only for firm matches. Not all rows give a size; the values are once, few, many and, for expanded clones, a class.

CDR3aa,CDR3nt,abundance,d_gene,j_gene,v_gene
CASSGTVNEKLFF,TGTGCCAGTAGCGGGACGGTTAATGAAAAACTGTTTTTT,NA,NA,TRBJ1-4,TRBV19
CASSFVQGNREKLFF,TGTGCCAGCAGCTTCGTACAGGGGAATCGGGAAAAACTGTTTTTT,NA,TRBD1,TRBJ1-4,TRBV7-2
CAITRDREETQYF,TGTGCCATCACTCGGGACAGGGAAGAGACCCAGTACTTC,NA,TRBD1,TRBJ2-5,TRBV10-3
CASSLGWRDAGAQYF,TGTGCCAGCAGCTTGGGGTGGCGGGATGCGGGGGCCCAGTACTTC,NA,TRBD2,TRBJ2-5,TRBV5-4
CASSPGRPGGASGANVLTF,TGCGCCAGCAGCCCCGGTAGGCCAGGGGGCGCATCAGGGGCCAACGTCCTGACTTTC,NA,TRBD1,TRBJ2-6,TRBV5-1
CASSSTGSLNTEAFF,TGCGCCAGCAGTTCGACAGGGTCATTGAACACTGAAGCTTTCTTT,few,TRBD1,TRBJ1-1,TRBV5-1
CASRTTHRPGQGGEKLFF,TGTGCCAGCAGAACAACTCACCGCCCGGGACAGGGGGGCGAAAAACTGTTTTTT,NA,TRBD1,TRBJ1-4,TRBV28
CASSPTGAEQYF,TGTGCCAGCAGCCCCACTGGGGCCGAGCAGTACTTC,NA,NA,TRBJ2-7,TRBV7-9
CASSEGPLSYEQYF,TGTGCCAGCAGTGAGGGACCTCTCTCCTACGAGCAGTACTTC,NA,NA,TRBJ2-7,TRBV6-1
CASSLSGLITDTQYF,TGTGCCAGCAGCTTAAGCGGGTTGATCACAGATACGCAGTATTTT,NA,NA,TRBJ2-3,TRBV7-2
CASSWGQPNQPQHF,TGTGCCAGCAGTTGGGGACAGCCGAATCAGCCCCAGCATTTT,NA,TRBD1,TRBJ1-5,TRBV28
CAWSYSYNEQFF,TGTGCCTGGAGTTACAGCTACAATGAGCAGTTCTTC,NA,NA,TRBJ2-1,TRBV30
CASSSPRTVLTDTQYF,TGTGCCAGCAGCTCCCCCCGGACGGTACTCACAGATACGCAGTATTTT,NA,NA,TRBJ2-3,TRBV9
CASSPGAVSYNEQFF,TGCGCCAGCAGCCCGGGGGCAGTTTCCTACAATGAGCAGTTCTTC,NA,NA,TRBJ2-1,TRBV5-1
CASSPKLLAGAYYNEQFF,TGTGCCAGCAGCCCTAAATTACTAGCGGGAGCGTACTACAATGAGCAGTTCTTC,NA,TRBD2,TRBJ2-1,TRBV7-9
CSVSGQDTSYEQYF,TGCAGCGTTTCGGGACAGGATACCTCCTACGAGCAGTACTTC,NA,TRBD1,TRBJ2-7,TRBV29-1
CASSPVGRADYEQYF,TGCGCCAGCAGCCCAGTCGGGAGGGCCGACTACGAGCAGTACTTC,many,TRBD2,TRBJ2-7,TRBV4-1
CASSWGLANYEQYF,TGCGCCAGCAGCTGGGGACTAGCGAACTACGAGCAGTACTTC,NA,TRBD2,TRBJ2-7,TRBV5-1
CADRGGETQYF,TGTGCCGACAGGGGGGGGGAGACCCAGTACTTC,NA,TRBD1,TRBJ2-5,TRBV6-4
CASSLGLPGDEQFF,TGCGCCAGCAGCTTGGGCTTACCGGGTGATGAGCAGTTCTTC,NA,NA,TRBJ2-1,TRBV5-1
CATSFGLFNEKLFF,TGTGCCACCAGCTTCGGATTATTTAATGAAAAACTGTTTTTT,NA,NA,TRBJ1-4,TRBV15
CASSLGTGTGLYEQYF,TGTGCCAGCAGCTTGGGTACCGGGACAGGTCTGTACGAGCAGTACTTC,once,TRBD1,TRBJ2-7,TRBV5-4
CASSDGSGSNNEQFF,TGTGCCAGCAGTGACGGTAGCGGGAGCAACAATGAGCAGTTCTTC,few,TRBD2,TRBJ2-1,TRBV6-4
CASSQPQLSGYTF,TGTGCCAGCAGCCAACCACAATTGAGCGGCTACACCTTC,NA,NA,TRBJ1-2,TRBV6-6
CSVEPLLVPEQFF,TGCAGCGTTGAACCCCTACTAGTCCCTGAGCAGTTCTTC,once,NA,TRBJ2-1,TRBV29-1
CASSEGFNSPLHF,TGTGCCAGCTCCGAGGGGTTTAATAGTCCCCTCCACTTT,NA,NA,TRBJ1-6,TRBV18
CASSQESPVGHSRGYTF,TGTGCCAGCAGCCAAGAATCCCCAGTCGGGCATTCTCGTGGCTACACCTTC,NA,NA,TRBJ1-2,TRBV4-2
CASSNLSHEQFF,TGTGCCAGCAGCAACCTCAGCCATGAGCAGTTCTTC,few,NA,TRBJ2-1,TRBV21-1
CASRSRDGSSGANVLTF,TGTGCCAGCAGGTCCCGGGACGGGAGCTCTGGGGCCAACGTCCTGACTTTC,NA,NA,TRBJ2-6,TRBV2
CASSRDREETQYF,TGTGCCAGCAGCCGGGACAGAGAAGAGACCCAGTACTTC,few,TRBD1,TRBJ2-5,TRBV7-3
CASSAENTIYF,TGTGCCAGCTCGGCCGAAAACACCATATATTTT,NA,NA,TRBJ1-3,TRBV18
CASSFGGGIETQYF,TGTGCCAGCAGCTTCGGAGGGGGGATAGAGACCCAGTACTTC,NA,NA,TRBJ2-5,TRBV7-9
CASSLSDSAYEQYF,TGCGCCAGCAGCTTGTCGGACAGTGCCTACGAGCAGTACTTC,NA,NA,TRBJ2-7,TRBV5-1
CASSLAGSGNTIYF,TGTGCCAGCAGCTTAGCTGGGTCTGGAAACACCATATATTTT,few,NA,TRBJ1-3,TRBV11-2
CASTGFVSGANVLTF,TGTGCCAGTACAGGGTTTGTCTCTGGGGCCAACGTCCTGACTTTC,NA,NA,TRBJ2-6,TRBV6-6
CASKDIWNTGELFF,TGTGCCAGCAAGGACATATGGAACACCGGGGAGCTGTTTTTT,few,NA,TRBJ2-2,TRBV2
CAISEWGDSNEQFF,TGTGCCATCAGTGAGTGGGGGGACAGCAATGAGCAGTTCTTC,NA,NA,TRBJ2-1,TRBV10-3
CASSPQSTDTQYF,TGTGCCAGCAGTCCCCAAAGCACAGATACGCAGTATTTT,NA,NA,TRBJ2-3,TRBV27
CSAGQLNEKLFF,TGCAGCGCCGGACAGCTCAATGAAAAACTGTTTTTT,NA,NA,TRBJ1-4,TRBV29-1
CASSPEGYNEQFF,TGTGCCAGCTCACCAGAGGGCTACAATGAGCAGTTCTTC,NA,NA,TRBJ2-1,TRBV18
CASRGPNTGELFF,TGTGCCAGCAGGGGGCCAAACACCGGGGAGCTGTTTTTT,NA,NA,TRBJ2-2,TRBV28
CAWRAGMNTEAFF,TGTGCCTGGAGGGCTGGGATGAACACTGAAGCTTTCTTT,NA,NA,TRBJ1-1,TRBV30
CASSSLSSGANVLTF,TGTGCCAGCAGTTCGCTAAGCTCTGGGGCCAACGTCCTGACTTTC,NA,NA,TRBJ2-6,TRBV27
CSVERGGGETQYF,TGCAGCGTTGAAAGGGGCGGGGGGGAGACCCAGTACTTC,NA,TRBD2,TRBJ2-5,TRBV29-1
CAISESADSGNTIYF,TGTGCCATCAGTGAGTCCGCGGACTCTGGAAACACCATATATTTT,many,NA,TRBJ1-3,TRBV10-3
CASSLFRGGFTNEKLFF,TGTGCCAGCAGCCTATTTCGAGGGGGATTCACTAATGAAAAACTGTTTTTT,NA,NA,TRBJ1-4,TRBV28
CASSQGDRVNEQFF,TGCGCCAGCAGCCAAGGTGACAGGGTAAATGAGCAGTTCTTC,few,TRBD1,TRBJ2-1,TRBV4-1
CASEKGGGARRNTIYF,TGTGCCAGCGAAAAGGGGGGCGGGGCCCGGCGAAACACCATATATTTT,NA,NA,TRBJ1-3,TRBV25-1
CSARGNTEAFF,TGCAGTGCTAGAGGGAACACTGAAGCTTTCTTT,few,NA,TRBJ1-1,TRBV20-1
CASSAPGGTGELFF,TGTGCCAGCAGCGCCCCCGGGGGCACCGGGGAGCTGTTTTTT,NA,NA,TRBJ2-2,TRBV9
CASSQERRGRAYNEQFF,TGCGCCAGCAGCCAAGAAAGGCGCGGGAGGGCCTACAATGAGCAGTTCTTC,NA,TRBD2,TRBJ2-1,TRBV4-1
CASSYPPNEQFF,TGTGCCAGCAGTTATCCACCCAATGAGCAGTTCTTC,once,NA,TRBJ2-1,TRBV6-5
CASSPRRQGGNEQFF,TGTGCCAGCTCACCACGGCGACAAGGGGGCAATGAGCAGTTCTTC,NA,NA,TRBJ2-1,TRBV18
CASRSPLRATNEKLFF,TGTGCCAGCAGGTCCCCTCTTCGGGCAACTAATGAAAAACTGTTTTTT,few,NA,TRBJ1-4,TRBV21-1
CASSIRDSAHGELFF,TGTGCCAGCAGCATACGGGACAGTGCCCATGGGGAGCTGTTTTTT,NA,TRBD1,TRBJ2-2,TRBV5-5
CASSLGTGGHEQYF,TGTGCCAGCAGCTTAGGAACTGGGGGACACGAGCAGTACTTC,NA,NA,TRBJ2-7,TRBV7-9
CASSFGTRDEQYF,TGTGCCAGCAGCTTTGGGACACGGGACGAGCAGTACTTC,NA,NA,TRBJ2-7,TRBV7-3
CASSPVAGEGFYEQYF,TGTGCCAGCAGCCCCGTAGCGGGGGAGGGATTCTACGAGCAGTACTTC,NA,TRBD2,TRBJ2-7,TRBV11-2
CASSLAGGFVEQYF,TGTGCCAGCAGCTTAGCTGGCGGGTTCGTCGAGCAGTACTTC,once,NA,TRBJ2-7,TRBV7-9